The clone carrying this TCR beta chain was observed a few times. These data originate in a study of OX40 agonist ivuxolimab in advanced cancers. The protocol was immunoSEQ multiplex PCR, while the TCRdb copy is restricted to in-frame clones and leaves out a portion. The sample yields nearly 80,000 clones, approximately 85% seen once. The V and J ends lost 7 bases and 5 bases, in that order; junction bases with no gene match: 7. The CDR3 spans 13 residues. CDR1 MNHNY and CDR2 SVGAGI come from the germline V gene (reference sequence). The source is an adult with an advanced solid tumor such as melanoma, head and neck, liver or kidney cancer. The rearrangement links TRBV6-6 to TRBJ1-2, with 7 bases lining up with TRBD1. Specimen: CD4+ or CD8+ T cells sorted from blood, collected in a trial of the OX40 agonist ivuxolimab. CDR3 protein: CASTFPGGYGYTF. As DNA, the CDR3 is TGTGCCAGCACCTTCCCAGGGGGGTATGGCTACACCTTC.